What follows are 11 T cell receptor beta chains derived from one specimen sequenced in a study of vaccination and CD4 T cells after COVID-19. With the Oncomine TCR Beta short-read assay, DNA from cultured CD4+ T cells was sequenced. TCRdb reprocessed the PCR reads via MiXCR and lists one record per CDR3 protein. The sample holds approximately 12,000 distinct CDR3 sequences, approximately 58% seen once. The sample's treatment: approximately 11-day PBMC culture with coronavirus spike peptide pools or control peptides (ViraFEST assay). Their antigens remain unidentified. Sequencing input: CD4+ T cells from blood, cultured in vitro. The receptor set was obtained from a human donor who had recovered from COVID-19.

The chain carries TRBV6-1 and TRBJ2-3; a weak D match, TRBD1 (6 bases). The germline V gene encodes CDR1 MNHNS and CDR2 SASEGT. V was pared by 8 bases and J by 2 bases, with 14 bases between. The CDR3 has 14 amino acids. The CDR3 region is CASGPRDNTDTQYF. Written as DNA, the CDR3 is TGTGCCAGCGGACCCCGGGACAACACAGATACGCAGTATTTT.

The count of this clonotype is one. Given a much more abundant clone one base away, this may be a read error. The chain carries TRBV20-1 and TRBJ1-1; D remains unclear. V shed 8 bases and J shed 7 bases, with 17 bases lying between them. The CDR3 runs to 12 residues. Per the germline V gene, CDR1 is DFQATT and CDR2 is SNEGSKA (reference sequence). CDR3 residues: CSPNGVTSEAFF. The CDR3 DNA is TGCAGTCCTAACGGGGTTACGAGTGAAGCTTTCTTT.

The rearrangement links TRBV5-1 to TRBJ1-1, with 7 bases fitting TRBD1. Trimming took 2 bases from V and 4 from J; bases not matched to a gene: 5. This CDR3 has 14 residues. The germline V gene has CDR1 SGHRS and CDR2 YFSETQ. The CDR3 spells CASSLQQGFTEAFF. DNA for the CDR3: TGCGCCAGCAGCTTACAACAGGGGTTCACTGAAGCTTTCTTT.

J is TRBJ2-5 and V is TRBV15; perhaps TRBD2 as D (6 bases). Germline loops: CDR1 LNHNV, CDR2 YYDKDF (reference sequence). This CDR3 region has 15 residues. Trimming pared 1 base from V and 3 bases from J, leaving 12 bases between. The CDR3 loop is CATSRAPRREETQYF. The CDR3 DNA follows: TGTGCCACCAGCAGAGCCCCCCGGAGGGAAGAGACCCAGTACTTC.

This clonotype was detected only a few times. This rearrangement joins TRBV20-1 to TRBJ2-7, with 10 bases matching TRBD2. Trimming removed 1 base from V and 5 bases from J; junction bases left unmatched: 8. Per the germline V gene, CDR1 is DFQATT and CDR2 is SNEGSKA (reference sequence). The CDR3 covers 15 residues. The CDR3, as DNA: TGCAGTGCTAGAGGAGGAACTCTAGCGGGAGACGAGCAGTACTTC. This gives the protein CSARGGTLAGDEQYF.

On this clonotype itself: An end of the junction differs from the germline gene, which may be a read error. CDR3 nucleotide sequence: TGCAGTGCCGCGAACTCAGGGGGACTCCCCCCACGCAACTACAATGAGCAGTCCTTC. It specifies CSAANSGGLPPRNYNEQSF. This chain connects TRBV20-1 to TRBJ2-1; maybe TRBD1 (7 bases). This CDR3 is 19 amino acids long. The germline V gene encodes CDR1 DFQATT and CDR2 SNEGSKA (reference sequence).

The chain uses TRBV28 and TRBJ2-3; TRBD1 agrees at 8 bases. CDR3 length: 15 amino acids. J gave up 6 bases and V 5 bases, and 10 bases lay outside the gene matches. CDR1 is MDHEN, CDR2 SYDVKM, per germline. This CDR3 is CASSPSTGGRDTQYF. CDR3 coding DNA: TGTGCCAGCAGTCCCTCAACAGGGGGGAGGGATACGCAGTATTTT.

The CDR3 loop reads CASSVYRSSNQPQHF. DNA of the CDR3: TGTGCCAGCAGTGTTTACAGGAGTAGCAATCAGCCCCAGCATTTT. V is TRBV2 and J is TRBJ1-5; perhaps TRBD1 as D (5 bases). V was trimmed by 4 bases and J by 0 bases, leaving 10 bases between them. The length of the CDR3 is 15 residues. Germline V gives CDR1 SNHLY, CDR2 FYNNEI.

This clonotype was picked up a small number of times. The gene calls are TRBV20-1 and TRBJ2-1; D is possibly TRBD2 (5 bases). This CDR3 comprises 14 residues. Germline CDR1 is DFQATT and CDR2 is SNEGSKA (reference sequence). V was pared by 6 bases and J by 3 bases, with 15 bases between. CDR3 sequence (DNA): TGCAGTGCAACAGCGGATGAGGGCTACAATGAGCAGTTCTTC. It codes for CSATADEGYNEQFF.

This clonotype was recorded a few times. The V gene is TRBV7-9, the J gene TRBJ1-2; D ambiguous. The germline gives CDR1 SEHNR, CDR2 FQNEAQ (reference sequence). The V and J ends lost 2 bases and 7 bases respectively, with 11 bases between them. This CDR3 contains 13 residues. CDR3 nucleotides: TGTGCCAGCAGCTTAAGAAGGGAGGGTGGCTACACCTTC. Translated: CASSLRREGGYTF.

The chain couples TRBV6-4 to TRBJ2-1; the D is unclear. CDR1 MRHNA and CDR2 SNTAGT come from the germline V gene. The CDR3 length is 13 residues. Trimming cost V 5 bases and J 7 bases, with 12 bases left between them. CDR3: CASSSSTENEQFF. For the CDR3, the DNA is TGTGCCAGCAGTTCCTCTACTGAGAATGAGCAGTTCTTC.